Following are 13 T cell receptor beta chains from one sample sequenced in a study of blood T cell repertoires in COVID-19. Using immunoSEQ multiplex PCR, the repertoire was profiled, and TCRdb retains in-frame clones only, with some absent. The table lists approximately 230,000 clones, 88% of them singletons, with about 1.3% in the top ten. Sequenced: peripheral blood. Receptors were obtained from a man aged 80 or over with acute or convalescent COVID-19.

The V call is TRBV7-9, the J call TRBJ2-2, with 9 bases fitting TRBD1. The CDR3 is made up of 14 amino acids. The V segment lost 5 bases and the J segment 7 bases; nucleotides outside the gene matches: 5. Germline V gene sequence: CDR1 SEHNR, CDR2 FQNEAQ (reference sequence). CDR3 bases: TGTGCCAGCAGCGATGGGACAGGGTACGGGGAGCTGTTTTTT. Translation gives CASSDGTGYGELFF.

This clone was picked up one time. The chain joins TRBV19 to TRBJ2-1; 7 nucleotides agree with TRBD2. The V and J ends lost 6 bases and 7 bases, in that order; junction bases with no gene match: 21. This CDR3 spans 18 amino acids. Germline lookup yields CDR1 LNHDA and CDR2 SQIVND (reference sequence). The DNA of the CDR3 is TGTGCCAGTAGCTACGAGAGGACTAAGGCAGGGAGGGTAAATGAGCAGTTCTTC. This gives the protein CASSYERTKAGRVNEQFF.

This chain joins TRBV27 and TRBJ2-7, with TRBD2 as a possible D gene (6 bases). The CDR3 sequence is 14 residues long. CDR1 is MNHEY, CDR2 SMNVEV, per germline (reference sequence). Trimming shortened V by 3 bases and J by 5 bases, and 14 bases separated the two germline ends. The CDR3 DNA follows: TGTGCCAGCAGTTTCTGGCGGGGTGTTAACGAGCAGTACTTC. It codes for CASSFWRGVNEQYF.

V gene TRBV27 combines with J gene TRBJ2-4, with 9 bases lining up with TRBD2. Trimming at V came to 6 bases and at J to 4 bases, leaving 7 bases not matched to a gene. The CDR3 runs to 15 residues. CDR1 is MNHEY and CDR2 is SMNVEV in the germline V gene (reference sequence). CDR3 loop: CASRGLAPTKNIQYF. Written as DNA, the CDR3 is TGTGCCAGCAGGGGACTAGCTCCTACTAAAAACATTCAGTACTTC.

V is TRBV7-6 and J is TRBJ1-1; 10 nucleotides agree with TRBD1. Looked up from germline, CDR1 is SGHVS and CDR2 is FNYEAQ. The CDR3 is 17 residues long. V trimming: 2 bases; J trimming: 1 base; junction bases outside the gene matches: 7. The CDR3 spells CASSLRTGGIPNTEAFF. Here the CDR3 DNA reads TGTGCCAGCAGCTTAAGGACAGGGGGTATTCCGAACACTGAAGCTTTCTTT.

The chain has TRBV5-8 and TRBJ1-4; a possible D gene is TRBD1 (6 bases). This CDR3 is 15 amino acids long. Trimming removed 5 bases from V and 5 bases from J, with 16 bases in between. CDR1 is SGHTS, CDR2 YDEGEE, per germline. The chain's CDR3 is CASRSRKQGNEKLFF. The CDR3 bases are TGTGCCAGCAGGTCCCGGAAACAGGGAAATGAAAAACTGTTTTTT.

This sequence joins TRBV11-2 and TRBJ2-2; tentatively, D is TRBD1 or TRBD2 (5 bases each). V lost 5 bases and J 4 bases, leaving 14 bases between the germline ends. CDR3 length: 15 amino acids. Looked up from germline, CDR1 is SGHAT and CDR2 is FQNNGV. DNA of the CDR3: TGTGCCAGCAGCCTAGCCCTAGGGGTCACCGGGGAGCTGTTTTTT. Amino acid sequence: CASSLALGVTGELFF.

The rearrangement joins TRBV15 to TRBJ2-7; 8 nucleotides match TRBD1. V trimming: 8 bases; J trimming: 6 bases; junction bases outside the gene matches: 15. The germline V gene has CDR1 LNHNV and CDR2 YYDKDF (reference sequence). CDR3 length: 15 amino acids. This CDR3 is CATAPQGARLAEQYF. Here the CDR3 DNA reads TGTGCCACCGCCCCGCAGGGGGCCAGGTTAGCCGAGCAGTACTTC.

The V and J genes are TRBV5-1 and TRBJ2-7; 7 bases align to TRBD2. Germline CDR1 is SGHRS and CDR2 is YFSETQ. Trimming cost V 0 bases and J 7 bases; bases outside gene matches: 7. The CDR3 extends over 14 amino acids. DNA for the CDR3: TGCGCCAGCAGCTTGGCCGCGGGGGTCGGAGAGCAGTACTTC. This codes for CASSLAAGVGEQYF.

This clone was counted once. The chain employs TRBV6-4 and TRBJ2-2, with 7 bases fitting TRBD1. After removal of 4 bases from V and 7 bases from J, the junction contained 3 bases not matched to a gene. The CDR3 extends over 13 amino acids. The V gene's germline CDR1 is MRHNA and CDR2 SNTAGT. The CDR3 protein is CASSAQGVGELFF. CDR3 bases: TGTGCCAGCAGTGCCCAGGGGGTCGGGGAGCTGTTTTTT.

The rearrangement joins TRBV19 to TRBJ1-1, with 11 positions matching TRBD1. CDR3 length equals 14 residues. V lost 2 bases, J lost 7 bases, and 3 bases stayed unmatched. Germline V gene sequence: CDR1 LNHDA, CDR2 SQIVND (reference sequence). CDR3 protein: CASSIRTGGDEAFF. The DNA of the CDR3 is TGTGCCAGTAGTATACGGACAGGGGGCGATGAAGCTTTCTTT.

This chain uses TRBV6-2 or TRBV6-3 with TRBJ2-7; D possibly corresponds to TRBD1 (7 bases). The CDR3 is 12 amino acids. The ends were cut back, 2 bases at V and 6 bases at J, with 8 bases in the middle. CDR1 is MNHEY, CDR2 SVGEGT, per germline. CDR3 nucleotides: TGTGCCAGCAGTTACCAGGGGGGCGAGCAGTACTTC. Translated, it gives CASSYQGGEQYF.

CDR3 DNA sequence: TGTGCCAGCAGCTTGTATCAGGTGAACTATGGCTACACCTTC. The encoded protein is CASSLYQVNYGYTF. The V call is TRBV5-8, the J call TRBJ1-2; D uncertain. Germline V lookup: CDR1 SGHTS, CDR2 YDEGEE. The CDR3 runs 14 residues. Trimming removed 1 base from V and 2 bases from J, with 9 bases in between. Filled out from reference TRBV5-8 and TRBJ1-2, the complete variable domain reads EAGVTQSPTHLIKTRGQQATLRCSPISGHTSVYWYQQALGLGLQFLLWYDEGEERNRGNFPPRFSGRQFPNYSSELNVNALELEDSALYLCASSLYQVNYGYTFGSGTRLTVV.